Sequencing of this TCR beta chain was carried out in a study of T cells in Graves' hyperthyroidism and ophthalmopathy. The table lists this clonotype with a count of one. This CDR3 contains 19 residues. Trimming took 4 bases from V and 7 from J; bases not matched to a gene: 21. The germline V gene has CDR1 SGHNT and CDR2 YYREEE (reference sequence). TCR beta CDR3 regions were amplified from RNA transcripts. The HTBI primer set served for first-round RT-PCR of the TCR CDR3. One entry per CDR3 protein, called by TCRdb with MiXCR from the multiplex PCR reads. The sample includes approximately 610,000 distinct CDR3 sequences, 15% to 20% seen only once; the top ten take 18%.

The sequencing input was blood. The receptor was derived from a woman aged 18-29 years with Graves' hyperthyroidism. The chain has TRBV5-4 and TRBJ2-2; 8 bases are shared with TRBD1. CDR3 nucleotide sequence: TGTGCCAGCAGCGATATTTCGCCGTGGGAGTACAGGGGGGTCGGGGAGCTGTTTTTT. This codes for CASSDISPWEYRGVGELFF.